Here is one T cell receptor (beta chain) with its context. Its antigen is unidentified. Its ends do not fully match the called genes, so a read error is possible. Time point of the sample: blood 4 weeks post-SBRT, at nephrectomy. The treatment denotes: 15 Gy SBRT to primary tumor, nephrectomy 4 weeks later. Nephrectomy followed 15 Gy stereotactic body radiation by 4 weeks. Radiation-treated patients gave blood at baseline, week 2 and week 4. The tumor was a clear cell renal cell carcinoma. Profiled with immunoSEQ multiplex PCR; TCRdb holds only in-frame clones, not every one. The sample includes over 120,000 clones, 75% to 90% of them seen just once. The sample comes from a study of radiation and T cells in renal cell carcinoma. General observations from the study: In blood, top tumor clones expanded by 2 weeks, shrinking by 4.

CDR3 length: 11 residues. Germline V gene lookup returns CDR1 MGHRA and CDR2 YSYEKL. This sequence joins TRBV4-1 and TRBJ1-2, with unresolved D. The clonotype comes from a woman aged 45-65 years with renal cell carcinoma. Sequencing was performed on blood, taken from a patient whose treatment included radiotherapy and nephrectomy. The CDR3 loop reads CASSQGRSGYF. The CDR3 bases are TGCGCCAGCAGCCAAGGCAGGTCTGGGTACTTC.